This note documents a single T cell receptor beta chain sequence. The antigen is undetermined. This record comes from a study of chemoradiotherapy in HPV16-positive cancers. Study-wide context: Candidate HPV-specific T-cell clones and common TCR motifs came from functional assays in a couple of HPV16-positive patients.

The germline CDR1 and CDR2 sequences are SGDLS and YYNGEE. The CDR3 runs 16 residues. V gave up 0 bases and J gave up 5 bases; unmatched junction bases: 6. Assay used: immunoSEQ multiplex PCR; TCRdb lists only in-frame clones, some missing. The table lists 30,000 to 45,000 clones, just under 80% of them singletons, with 3% to 4% in the top ten. Repertoires were sampled repeatedly during chemoradiotherapy. Study results and caveats: HPV-responsive T-cell expansion during chemoradiotherapy was linked to improved recurrence-free survival in HPV16-positive patients. Functional assays defining HPV-specific T cells used only two HPV16-positive patients.

The clonotype originates from a human donor with HPV-associated anogenital cancer. The V call is TRBV9, the J call TRBJ2-2; 8 positions agree with TRBD2. Sample: blood, taken from a patient who underwent chemoradiotherapy. In nucleotides, the CDR3 is TGTGCCAGCAGCGTAGCCGGGGGGGGCCTTACCGGGGAGCTGTTTTTT. Its translation: CASSVAGGGLTGELFF.